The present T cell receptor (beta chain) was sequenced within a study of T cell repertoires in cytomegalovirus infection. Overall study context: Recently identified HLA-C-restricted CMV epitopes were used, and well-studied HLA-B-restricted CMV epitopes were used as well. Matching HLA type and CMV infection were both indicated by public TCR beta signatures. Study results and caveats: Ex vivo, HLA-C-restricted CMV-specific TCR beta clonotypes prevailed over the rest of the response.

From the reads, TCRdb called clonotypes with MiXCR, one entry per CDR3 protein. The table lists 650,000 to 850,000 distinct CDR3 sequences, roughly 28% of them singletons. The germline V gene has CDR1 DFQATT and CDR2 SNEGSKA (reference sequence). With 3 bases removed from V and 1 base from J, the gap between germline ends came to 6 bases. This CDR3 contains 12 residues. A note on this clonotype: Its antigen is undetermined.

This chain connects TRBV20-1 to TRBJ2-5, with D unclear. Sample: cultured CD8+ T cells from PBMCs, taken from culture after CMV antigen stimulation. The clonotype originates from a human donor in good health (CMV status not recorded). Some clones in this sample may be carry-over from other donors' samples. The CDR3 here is CSARDLQETQYF. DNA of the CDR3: TGCAGTGCTAGGGACCTCCAAGAGACCCAGTACTTC.